The 16 T cell receptor beta chains below were found in one sample sequenced in a study of blood T cell repertoires in COVID-19. TCRdb's table, derived via immunoSEQ multiplex PCR, lists solely in-frame clones and lacks some. The data contain over 85,000 clones, around 90% of them singletons. What was sequenced was peripheral blood. The receptors here all came from a woman older than 75 with active COVID-19.

The chain joins TRBV19 to TRBJ1-4, with 9 bases aligning to TRBD1. The CDR3 extends over 15 amino acids. Trimming removed 4 bases from V and 7 bases from J; junction bases left unmatched: 7. Germline CDR1 and CDR2: LNHDA and SQIVND (reference sequence). CDR3 DNA sequence: TGTGCCAGTAGTACTACAGGGGGCTTCGGTGAAAAACTGTTTTTT. The encoded protein is CASSTTGGFGEKLFF.

The genes are TRBV7-6 and TRBJ1-3; the D is unclear. Deletions cut 7 bases from V and 3 bases from J, with 19 bases between. Germline lookup yields CDR1 SGHVS and CDR2 FNYEAQ. There are 16 residues in the CDR3. CDR3 sequence reads: CASTAGLVSGGNTIYF. For the CDR3, the DNA is TGTGCCAGCACCGCCGGACTTGTGTCGGGTGGAAACACCATATATTTT.

The rearrangement joins TRBV19 to TRBJ1-2, with D possibly matching TRBD1 (6 bases). The V gene's germline CDR1 is LNHDA and CDR2 SQIVND (reference sequence). Trimming took off 3 bases at V and 5 bases at J, with 19 bases between the two ends. The CDR3 consists of 16 residues. The CDR3 nucleotides read TGTGCCAGTAGTATGAGAACAGGGCGTAGCCCGTATGGCTACACCTTC. It codes for CASSMRTGRSPYGYTF. The full variable domain, its missing parts supplied by reference TRBV19 and TRBJ1-2, is DGGITQSPKYLFRKEGQNVTLSCEQNLNHDAMYWYRQDPGQGLRLIYYSQIVNDFQKGDIAEGYSVSREKKESFPLTVTSAQKNPTAFYLCASSMRTGRSPYGYTFGSGTRLTVV.

The chain joins TRBV5-1 to TRBJ1-1; D is possibly TRBD1 (6 bases). V was clipped by 3 bases and J by 1 base, with 10 bases between them. The CDR3 spans 14 residues. Germline CDR1 and CDR2: SGHRS and YFSETQ. CDR3 coding DNA: TGCGCCAGCAGCTATACAGGGCCGAACACTGAAGCTTTCTTT. This encodes CASSYTGPNTEAFF.

The rearrangement uses TRBV7-2 and TRBJ2-3; D uncertain. This CDR3 contains 15 residues. Germline V CDR1 and CDR2: SGHTA, FQGNSA. V was cut by 0 bases and J by 2 bases, with 9 bases left in between. CDR3 region: CASSLAVILTDTQYF. The CDR3 DNA is TGTGCCAGCAGCTTAGCCGTAATTCTCACAGATACGCAGTATTTT.

The V call is TRBV30, the J call TRBJ2-3; TRBD2 aligns across 8 bases. Unmatched junction bases numbered 8, after V lost 4 bases and J lost 5 bases. The germline V gene has CDR1 GTSNPN and CDR2 SVGIG (reference sequence). The CDR3 contains 14 residues. CDR3: CAWNTGGRKDTQYF. CDR3 DNA: TGTGCCTGGAATACGGGAGGGCGGAAAGATACGCAGTATTTT.

This chain connects TRBV2 to TRBJ2-3; 7 bases are shared with TRBD2. Unmatched junction bases numbered 12, after V lost 10 bases and J lost 2 bases. The CDR3 totals 15 residues. Germline assignment: CDR1 SNHLY and CDR2 FYNNEI. CDR3 in DNA: TGTGCCACTCAGGGAACGGGAGGATCCACAGATACGCAGTATTTT. Encoded protein: CATQGTGGSTDTQYF.

This clone is a singleton in its sample. The rearrangement links TRBV7-9 to TRBJ1-2; D call uncertain. The CDR3 loop spans 15 amino acids. Germline-derived CDR1 and CDR2 are SEHNR and FQNEAQ (reference sequence). The CDR3 DNA reads TGTATGAGTACCAACTCTCGTGAAAGTGTCCCTGGCTACACCTTC. It yields the protein CMSTNSRESVPGYTF.

The chain is built from TRBV7-8 and TRBJ1-5; 8 nucleotides agree with TRBD1. The CDR3 extends over 13 amino acids. The germline gives CDR1 SGHVS, CDR2 FQNEAQ. V trimming: 10 bases; J trimming: 6 bases; junction bases outside the gene matches: 8. CDR3 coding DNA: TGTGCCACCAAGACAGGGGCAGGTCAGCCCCAGCATTTT. Translating it yields CATKTGAGQPQHF.

The V call is TRBV18, the J call TRBJ2-1; 8 bases agree with TRBD2. V lost 3 bases, J lost 10 bases, and 5 bases stayed unmatched. The V gene's germline CDR1 is KGHSH and CDR2 LQKENI. This CDR3 spans 13 amino acids. CDR3 in amino acids: CASSPRGEGEQFF. The DNA of the CDR3 is TGTGCCAGCTCACCGCGGGGGGAAGGGGAGCAGTTCTTC.

This chain joins TRBV5-3 and TRBJ2-2; TRBD2 matches 11 bases. TRBV5-3 is known as an ORF, though its function is uncertain. The CDR3 totals 22 residues. The trim removed 3 bases at V and 1 base at J, leaving 20 bases unmatched. The CDR3 loop is CARSSPKPGQGGTSGNTGELFF. CDR3 nucleotides: TGTGCCAGAAGCTCGCCTAAACCGGGACAGGGAGGGACTAGCGGGAACACCGGGGAGCTGTTTTTT.

The J gene is TRBJ1-2, the V gene TRBV10-3; D uncertain. Germline CDR1 ENHRY, CDR2 SYGVKD. V lost 6 bases to trimming and J lost 4 bases, with 12 bases between them. This CDR3 has 13 amino acids. CDR3 sequence (DNA): TGTGCCATCAGAAACAGCTCCTTCTATGGCTACACCTTC. Protein product: CAIRNSSFYGYTF.

The chain carries TRBV11-2 and TRBJ2-7; 8 bases are shared with TRBD2. Unmatched junction bases numbered 5, after V lost 3 bases and J lost 4 bases. This CDR3 comprises 14 residues. The germline V gene has CDR1 SGHAT and CDR2 FQNNGV. CDR3 coding DNA: TGTGCCAGCAGCTTGAGCGGGAGAAATTACGAGCAGTACTTC. Its translation: CASSLSGRNYEQYF.

The CDR3 region has the DNA TGCGCCAGCAGCCAACTTTCCAGGGTGGCCGGGGAGCTGTTTTTT. It translates to CASSQLSRVAGELFF. The genes are TRBV4-1 and TRBJ2-2, with a possible D match to TRBD1 (5 bases). V was pared by 2 bases and J by 6 bases, with 13 bases between. Germline assignment: CDR1 MGHRA and CDR2 YSYEKL. The CDR3 loop spans 15 amino acids.

V gene TRBV7-9 combines with J gene TRBJ2-5; 9 positions agree with TRBD1. CDR3 length equals 14 residues. Trimming cost V 5 bases and J 3 bases; bases outside gene matches: 4. Germline V gene lookup returns CDR1 SEHNR and CDR2 FQNEAQ (reference sequence). The CDR3 sequence is CASSKGTGKETQYF. The CDR3 coding sequence is TGTGCCAGCAGCAAAGGGACAGGGAAAGAGACCCAGTACTTC.

This chain links TRBV18 with TRBJ1-4; 7 bases map to TRBD1. V trimming: 3 bases; J trimming: 8 bases; junction bases outside the gene matches: 6. The CDR3 covers 14 residues. The germline CDR1 and CDR2 sequences are KGHSH and LQKENI. CDR3 DNA: TGTGCCAGCTCACCGGACAGGACAGGAGAAAAACTGTTTTTT. Translation gives CASSPDRTGEKLFF.